The clone carrying this T cell receptor (beta chain) showed up just a few times. This sample is part of a study of blood T cell repertoires in COVID-19. For the study at large: The United States, Italy and Spain were the sources of the acute and convalescent COVID-19 samples. The analysed material was cDNA or gDNA that came from T cells, B-cell-depleted T cells, or PBMCs.

In the original analysis: Counts of nucleated cells, estimated from reference gene primer amplification, were obtained. TCRdb keeps only in-frame clones here, not all; method: immunoSEQ multiplex PCR. V and J calls and clone size follow that table, whereas D and trimming were derived from the DNA. The sample consists of 270,000 or so clones, approximately 83% of them appearing once. CDR3 length equals 12 residues. Trimming pared 5 bases from V and 6 bases from J, leaving 11 bases between. From germline, CDR1 is MDHEN and CDR2 SYDVKM. The source is a human donor in a cohort sampled during active COVID-19. The chain is built from TRBV28 and TRBJ2-7, with D unclear. Input material: peripheral blood. The CDR3 bases are TGTGCCAGCAGTGAAGTGCGTAGCGAGCAGTACTTC. Protein: CASSEVRSEQYF. The full variable domain, rest sourced from reference TRBV28 and TRBJ2-7, is DVKVTQSSRYLVKRTGEKVFLECVQDMDHENMFWYRQDPGLGLRLIYFSYDVKMKEKGDIPEGYSVSREKKERFSLILESASTNQTSMYLCASSEVRSEQYFGPGTRLTVT.